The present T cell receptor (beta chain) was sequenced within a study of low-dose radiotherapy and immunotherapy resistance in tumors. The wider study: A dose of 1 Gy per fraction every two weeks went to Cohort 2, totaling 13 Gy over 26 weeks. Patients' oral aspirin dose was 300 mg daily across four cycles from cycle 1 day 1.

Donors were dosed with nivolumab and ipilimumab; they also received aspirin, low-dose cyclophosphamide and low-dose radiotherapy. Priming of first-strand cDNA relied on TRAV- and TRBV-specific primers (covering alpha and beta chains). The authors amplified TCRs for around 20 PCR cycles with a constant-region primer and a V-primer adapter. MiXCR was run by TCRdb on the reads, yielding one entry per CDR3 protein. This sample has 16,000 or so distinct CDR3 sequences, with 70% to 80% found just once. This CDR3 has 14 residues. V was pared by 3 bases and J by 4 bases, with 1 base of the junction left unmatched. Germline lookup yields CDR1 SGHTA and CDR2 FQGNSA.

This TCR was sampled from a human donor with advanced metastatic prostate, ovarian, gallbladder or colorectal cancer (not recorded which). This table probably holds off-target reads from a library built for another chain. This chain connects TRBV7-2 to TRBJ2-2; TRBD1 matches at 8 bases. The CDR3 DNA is TGTGCCAGCAGCTTCGACAGGGGCACCGGGGAGCTGTTTTTT. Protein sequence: CASSFDRGTGELFF.